The 7 T cell receptor beta chains below all came from one sample that was sequenced in a study of human T cells and chemical hapten exposure. TCRdb processed the RACE reads anew with MiXCR; each CDR3 protein has one entry. The sample has 80,000 to 95,000 distinct CDR3 sequences; 11% are singletons. The time point is: patch test 2, 6 weeks after DPC sensitization. As for treatment: therapeutic diphenylcyclopropenone sensitization with weekly scalp DPC. The specimen comprised whole blood, sampled in connection with sensitization to the hapten diphenylcyclopropenone (DPC). The source is a middle-aged man with alopecia areata. Some clones in this sample may be carry-over from other donors' samples.

This clonotype has a count of ten or more. The V and J genes are TRBV28 and TRBJ2-3; 8 nucleotides agree with TRBD1. Germline V gene lookup returns CDR1 MDHEN and CDR2 SYDVKM. This CDR3 contains 17 residues. J was trimmed by 1 base and V by 1 base; bases with no gene match: 7. CDR3 DNA: TGTGCCAGCAGTTTATTCGGACAGGGAACGGGCACAGATACGCAGTATTTT. Amino acids: CASSLFGQGTGTDTQYF. Full variable domain (remainder filled in from reference TRBV28 and TRBJ2-3): DVKVTQSSRYLVKRTGEKVFLECVQDMDHENMFWYRQDPGLGLRLIYFSYDVKMKEKGDIPEGYSVSREKKERFSLILESASTNQTSMYLCASSLFGQGTGTDTQYFGPGTRLTVL.

This clonotype was counted between two and nine times. The chain uses TRBV29-1 and TRBJ2-3, with a weak D call TRBD2 (6 bases). CDR1 SQVTM and CDR2 ANQGSEA come from the germline V gene. V dropped 2 bases and J dropped 6 bases, with 12 bases sitting between them. The CDR3 totals 13 residues. This CDR3 is CSVESSGADTQYF. CDR3 sequence (DNA): TGCAGCGTTGAAAGCTCGGGAGCCGATACGCAGTATTTT.

This clonotype was detected a few times. The chain employs TRBV28 and TRBJ1-1, with TRBD1 matching 7 bases. V lost 5 bases to trimming and J lost 2 bases; unmatched junction nucleotides: 5. CDR1 is MDHEN and CDR2 is SYDVKM in the germline V gene. The CDR3 runs 14 residues. CDR3: CASSTDRDNTEAFF. CDR3 bases: TGTGCCAGCAGTACTGACAGGGATAACACTGAAGCTTTCTTT.

This clonotype was seen repeatedly, ten times or more. The gene calls are TRBV6-2 or TRBV6-3 and TRBJ1-5; no clear D gene. Germline V lookup: CDR1 MNHEY, CDR2 SVGEGT. The CDR3 runs 13 residues. V shed 2 bases and J shed 0 bases, with 2 bases lying between them. The CDR3 spells CASSYDSNQPQHF. The CDR3 region has the DNA TGTGCCAGCAGTTACGATAGCAATCAGCCCCAGCATTTT.

The rearrangement uses TRBV7-9 and TRBJ2-1, with D tentatively TRBD2 (6 bases). This CDR3 region has 12 residues. Trimming pared 10 bases from V and 9 bases from J, leaving 16 bases between. CDR1 and CDR2 from the germline V gene are SEHNR and FQNEAQ (reference sequence). The CDR3: CAIMGGVAEQFF. CDR3 nucleotides: TGTGCCATCATGGGGGGTGTGGCTGAGCAGTTCTTC.

This clonotype was found a few times. Compared with germline, one end of the junction differs, possibly owing to a read error. The gene calls are TRBV7-6 and TRBJ2-3; 12 bases are shared with TRBD2. This CDR3 region has 17 residues. Germline CDR1 reads SGHVS; CDR2 reads FNYEAQ. The chain's CDR3 is CASSLAGGAPSTDTQYF. The CDR3 nucleotides read TGTGCCAGCAGCCTAGCGGGAGGGGCTCCTAGCACAGATACGCAGTATTTT.

The V call is TRBV12-3 or TRBV12-4, the J call TRBJ1-6; D is ambiguous. The CDR3 is 14 residues long. Trimming cost V 4 bases and J 7 bases, with 11 bases left between them. The CDR3 is CASSSGRENSPLHF. CDR3 nucleotides: TGTGCCAGCAGTTCCGGACGGGAGAATTCACCCCTCCACTTT.